This TCR beta chain is from a study of T cell responses to AZD1222 COVID-19 vaccine. Sequencing used immunoSEQ multiplex PCR; TCRdb keeps in-frame clones, though not all of them. The repertoire holds about 220,000 clones, more than 85% seen once, with roughly 1% in the top ten. Study-level findings and limits: In a largely white British group with more females than males, clonal diversity was possibly underestimated. Variant regions that are unmutated are reportedly the target of nearly half of spike-specific TCRs.

This clone was observed once. The antigen remains unidentified. Additional DNA sequences in this sample encode the identical CDR3. This clonotype was obtained from an adult in good health. Source: peripheral blood, taken on day 0 of MenACWY control vaccination.

DNA of the CDR3: TGTGCCAGCAGCCCGGGGGGACAGGGTGGGACCGGGGAGCTGTTTTTT. This sequence encodes CASSPGGQGGTGELFF. This rearrangement joins TRBV5-4 to TRBJ2-2; 9 bases match TRBD1. This CDR3 is built from 16 residues. The J segment lost 5 bases and the V segment lost 4 bases, leaving 9 bases of the junction unmatched. The germline V gene encodes CDR1 SGHNT and CDR2 YYREEE (reference sequence).